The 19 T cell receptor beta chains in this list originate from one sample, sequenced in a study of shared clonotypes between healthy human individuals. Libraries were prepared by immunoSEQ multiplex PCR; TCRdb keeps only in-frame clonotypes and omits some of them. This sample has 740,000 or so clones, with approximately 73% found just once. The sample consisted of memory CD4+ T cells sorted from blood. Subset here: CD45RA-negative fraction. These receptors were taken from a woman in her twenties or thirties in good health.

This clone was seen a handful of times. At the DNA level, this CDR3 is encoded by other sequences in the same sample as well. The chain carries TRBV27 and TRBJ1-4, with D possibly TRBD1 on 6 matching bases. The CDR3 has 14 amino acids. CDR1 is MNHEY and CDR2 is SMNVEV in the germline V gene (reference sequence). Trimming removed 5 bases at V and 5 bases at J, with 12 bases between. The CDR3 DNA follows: TGTGCCAGCAGTAGGGGCCAGGGGAATGAAAAACTGTTTTTT. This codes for CASSRGQGNEKLFF.

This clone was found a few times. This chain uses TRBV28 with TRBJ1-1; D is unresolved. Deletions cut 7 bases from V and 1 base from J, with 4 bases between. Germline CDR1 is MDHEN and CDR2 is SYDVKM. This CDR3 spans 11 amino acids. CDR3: CASTQNTEAFF. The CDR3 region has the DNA TGTGCCAGCACCCAGAACACTGAAGCTTTCTTT. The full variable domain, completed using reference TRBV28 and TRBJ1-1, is DVKVTQSSRYLVKRTGEKVFLECVQDMDHENMFWYRQDPGLGLRLIYFSYDVKMKEKGDIPEGYSVSREKKERFSLILESASTNQTSMYLCASTQNTEAFFGQGTRLTVV.

The CDR3: CASTLGLGLSYEQYF. As DNA, the CDR3 is TGTGCCAGCACCCTCGGCCTAGGCTTATCCTACGAGCAGTACTTC. V usage is TRBV28 and J usage is TRBJ2-7; D call uncertain. CDR1 and CDR2 (germline): MDHEN, SYDVKM. The V end was cut by 7 bases, the J end by 1 base, with 17 bases between. The CDR3 runs 15 residues.

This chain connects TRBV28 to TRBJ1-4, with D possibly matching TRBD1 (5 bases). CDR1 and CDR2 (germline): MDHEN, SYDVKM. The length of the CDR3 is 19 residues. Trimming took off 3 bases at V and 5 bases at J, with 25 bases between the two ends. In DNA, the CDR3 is TGTGCCAGCAGTTTTCTATCGTTGGTGGACCGTGGGACGAATGAAAAACTGTTTTTT. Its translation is CASSFLSLVDRGTNEKLFF. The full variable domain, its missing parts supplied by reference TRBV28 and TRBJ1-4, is DVKVTQSSRYLVKRTGEKVFLECVQDMDHENMFWYRQDPGLGLRLIYFSYDVKMKEKGDIPEGYSVSREKKERFSLILESASTNQTSMYLCASSFLSLVDRGTNEKLFFGSGTQLSVL.

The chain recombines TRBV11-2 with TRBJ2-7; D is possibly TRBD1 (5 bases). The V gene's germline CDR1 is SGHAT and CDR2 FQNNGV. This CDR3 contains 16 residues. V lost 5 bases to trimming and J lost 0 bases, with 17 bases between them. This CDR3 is CASSPGKGLGSYEQYF. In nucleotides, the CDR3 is TGTGCCAGCAGCCCTGGGAAGGGGCTCGGCTCCTACGAGCAGTACTTC.

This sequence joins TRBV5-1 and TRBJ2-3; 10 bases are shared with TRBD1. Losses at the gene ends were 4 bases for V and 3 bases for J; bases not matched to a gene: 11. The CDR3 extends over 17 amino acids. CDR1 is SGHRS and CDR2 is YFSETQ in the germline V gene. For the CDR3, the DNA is TGCGCCAGCAGCACACTCCGGGACAGGGGAGGGACAGATACGCAGTATTTT. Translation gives CASSTLRDRGGTDTQYF.

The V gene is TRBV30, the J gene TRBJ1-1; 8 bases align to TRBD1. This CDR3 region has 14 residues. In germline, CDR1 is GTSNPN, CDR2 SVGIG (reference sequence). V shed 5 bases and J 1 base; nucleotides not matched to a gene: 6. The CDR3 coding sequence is TGTGCCTGGGGAAGAGGGACAGGGAACACTGAAGCTTTCTTT. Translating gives CAWGRGTGNTEAFF.

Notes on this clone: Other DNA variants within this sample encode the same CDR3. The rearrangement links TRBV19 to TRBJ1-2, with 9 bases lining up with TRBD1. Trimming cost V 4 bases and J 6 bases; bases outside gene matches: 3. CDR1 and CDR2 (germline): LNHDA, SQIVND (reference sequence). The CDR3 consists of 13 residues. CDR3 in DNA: TGTGCCAGTAGTACGCGACAGGGGGATGGCTACACCTTC. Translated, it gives CASSTRQGDGYTF.

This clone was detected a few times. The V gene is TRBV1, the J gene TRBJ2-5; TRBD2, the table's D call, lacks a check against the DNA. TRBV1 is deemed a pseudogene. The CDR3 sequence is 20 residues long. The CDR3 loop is CTSSQDYPSGRARPGETQYF. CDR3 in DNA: TGCACCAGCAGCCAAGATTATCCTAGCGGGAGGGCGCGCCCCGGAGAGACCCAGTACTTC.

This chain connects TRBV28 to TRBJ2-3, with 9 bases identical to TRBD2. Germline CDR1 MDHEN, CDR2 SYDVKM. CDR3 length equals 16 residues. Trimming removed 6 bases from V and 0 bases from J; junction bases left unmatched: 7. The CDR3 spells CASSPGLARSTDTQYF. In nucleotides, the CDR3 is TGTGCCAGCAGCCCTGGACTAGCGAGGAGCACAGATACGCAGTATTTT.

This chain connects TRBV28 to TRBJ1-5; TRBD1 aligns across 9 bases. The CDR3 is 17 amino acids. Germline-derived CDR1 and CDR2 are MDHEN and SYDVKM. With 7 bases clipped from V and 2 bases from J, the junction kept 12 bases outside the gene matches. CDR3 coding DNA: TGTGCCAGCACCGAGGCGCTACAGGGGGCTGGCAATCAGCCCCAGCATTTT. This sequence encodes CASTEALQGAGNQPQHF.

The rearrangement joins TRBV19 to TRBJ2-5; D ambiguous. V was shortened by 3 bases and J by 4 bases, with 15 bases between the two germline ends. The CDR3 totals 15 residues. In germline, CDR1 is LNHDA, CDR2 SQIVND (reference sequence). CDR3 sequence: CASSISDQVGETQYF. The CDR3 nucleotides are TGTGCCAGTAGTATCAGCGACCAGGTGGGAGAGACCCAGTACTTC.

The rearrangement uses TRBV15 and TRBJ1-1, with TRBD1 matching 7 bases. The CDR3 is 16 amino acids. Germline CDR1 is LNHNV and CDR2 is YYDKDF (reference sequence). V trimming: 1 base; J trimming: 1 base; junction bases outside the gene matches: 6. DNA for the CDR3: TGTGCCACCAGCAGAGGAAACAGGGGATCGAACACTGAAGCTTTCTTT. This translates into CATSRGNRGSNTEAFF.

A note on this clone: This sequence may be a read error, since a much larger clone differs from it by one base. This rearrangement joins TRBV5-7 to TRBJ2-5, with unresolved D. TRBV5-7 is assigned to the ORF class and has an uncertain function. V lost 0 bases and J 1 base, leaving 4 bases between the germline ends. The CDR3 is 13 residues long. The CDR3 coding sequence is TGTGCCAGCAGCTTGGTAGGCCAAGAGACCCAGTACTTC. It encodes CASSLVGQETQYF.

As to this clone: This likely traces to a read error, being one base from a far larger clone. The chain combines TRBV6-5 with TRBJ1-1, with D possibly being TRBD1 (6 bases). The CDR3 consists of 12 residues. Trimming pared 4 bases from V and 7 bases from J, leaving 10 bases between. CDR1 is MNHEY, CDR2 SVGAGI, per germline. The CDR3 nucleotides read TGTGCCAGCAGTTTTCAGACAGGTGAAGCTTTCTTT. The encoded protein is CASSFQTGEAFF.

The CDR3, as DNA: TGCGCCAGTTCTTTGGATACTAGCGGGATTAATGAGCAGTTCTTC. Residues: CASSLDTSGINEQFF. This sequence joins TRBV5-1 and TRBJ2-1; TRBD2 agrees at 10 bases. Germline CDR1 and CDR2: SGHRS and YFSETQ. The CDR3 contains 15 residues. V lost 8 bases to trimming and J lost 7 bases; unmatched junction nucleotides: 12.

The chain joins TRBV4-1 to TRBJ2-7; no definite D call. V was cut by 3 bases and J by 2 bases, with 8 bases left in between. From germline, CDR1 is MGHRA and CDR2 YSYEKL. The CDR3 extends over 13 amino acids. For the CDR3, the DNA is TGCGCCAGCAGCCACCCGTCGACCTACGAGCAGTACTTC. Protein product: CASSHPSTYEQYF.

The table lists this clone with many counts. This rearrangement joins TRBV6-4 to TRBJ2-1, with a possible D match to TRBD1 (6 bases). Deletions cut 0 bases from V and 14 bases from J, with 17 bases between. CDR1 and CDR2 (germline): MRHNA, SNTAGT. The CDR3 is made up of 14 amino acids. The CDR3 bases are TGTGCCAGCAGTGACTCGCCCACAGGGTGGAGTGAGTTCTTC. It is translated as CASSDSPTGWSEFF.

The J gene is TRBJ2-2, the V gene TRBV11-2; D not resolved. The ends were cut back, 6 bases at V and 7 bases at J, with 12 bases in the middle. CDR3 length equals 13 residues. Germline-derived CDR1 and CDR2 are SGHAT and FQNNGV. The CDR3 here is CASSNTDGGELFF. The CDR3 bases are TGTGCCAGCAGTAACACGGATGGCGGGGAGCTGTTTTTT.